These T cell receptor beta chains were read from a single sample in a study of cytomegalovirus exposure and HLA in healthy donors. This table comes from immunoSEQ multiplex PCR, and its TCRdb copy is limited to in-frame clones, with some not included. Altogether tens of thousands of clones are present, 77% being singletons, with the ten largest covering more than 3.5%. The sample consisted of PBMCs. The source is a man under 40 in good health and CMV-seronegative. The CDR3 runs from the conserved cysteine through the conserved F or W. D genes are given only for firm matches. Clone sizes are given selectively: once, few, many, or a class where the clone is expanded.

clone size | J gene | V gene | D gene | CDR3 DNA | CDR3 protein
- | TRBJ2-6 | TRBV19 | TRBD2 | TGTGCCAGTAGTCTCACGCGGGGGAACTCTGGGGCCAACGTCCTGACTTTC | CASSLTRGNSGANVLTF
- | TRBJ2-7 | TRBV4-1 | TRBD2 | TGCGCCAGCAGCTTGACTAGCGGGATAAGCTCCTACGAGCAGTACTTC | CASSLTSGISSYEQYF
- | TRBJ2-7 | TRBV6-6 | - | TGTGCCAGCAGCGAAAGCCGGACAGACACCTACGAGCAGTACTTC | CASSESRTDTYEQYF
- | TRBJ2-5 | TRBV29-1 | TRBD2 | TGCAGCGTTTCGGCGGGGGGGAACCAAGAGACCCAGTACTTC | CSVSAGGNQETQYF
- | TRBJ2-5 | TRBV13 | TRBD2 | TGTGCCAGCAAGGGGCGGGGGGGCGGAGAGACCCAGTACTTC | CASKGRGGGETQYF
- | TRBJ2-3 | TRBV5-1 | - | TGCGCCAGCAGTTATTTGAGTACAGATACGCAGTATTTT | CASSYLSTDTQYF
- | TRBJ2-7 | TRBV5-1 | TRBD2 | TGCGCCAGCAGCTTGGGACTAGCGGAAGAGCAGTACTTC | CASSLGLAEEQYF
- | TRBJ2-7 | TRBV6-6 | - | TGTGCCAGCAGCCAACGCGGCGAGCAGTACTTC | CASSQRGEQYF
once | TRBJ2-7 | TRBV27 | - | TGTGCCAGCAAACAGGGTCCATACGAGCAGTACTTC | CASKQGPYEQYF
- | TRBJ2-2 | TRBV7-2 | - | TGTGCCAGCAGCTTTGTTGGGGCCGACACCGGGGAGCTGTTTTTT | CASSFVGADTGELFF
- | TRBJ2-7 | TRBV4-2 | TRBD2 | TGTGCCAGCAGCCAGGCACAATCGACTAGCGACCTCTACGAGCAGTACTTC | CASSQAQSTSDLYEQYF
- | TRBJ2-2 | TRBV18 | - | TGTGCCAGCTCACCACGGGTCGTTACAGACACCGGGGAGCTGTTTTTT | CASSPRVVTDTGELFF
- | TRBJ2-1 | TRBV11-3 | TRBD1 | TGTGCCAGCAGCCACAGACAGGGCCCTAGCAATGAGCAGTTCTTC | CASSHRQGPSNEQFF
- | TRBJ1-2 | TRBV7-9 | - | TGTGCCAGCAGCTTAAACGGAGCTAACTATGGCTACACCTTC | CASSLNGANYGYTF
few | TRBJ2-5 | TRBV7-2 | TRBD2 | TGTGCCAGCAGCTCGCCGGGACTAGCGGGAGGGCCATGGGAGACCCAGTACTTC | CASSSPGLAGGPWETQYF
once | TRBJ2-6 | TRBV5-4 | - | TGTGCCAGCAGCTTGGGGACAGCCAGCTCTGGGGCCAACGTCCTGACTTTC | CASSLGTASSGANVLTF
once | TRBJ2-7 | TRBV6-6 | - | TGTGCCAGCCTCGACTCTGACAGTAGCTCCTACGAGCAGTACTTC | CASLDSDSSSYEQYF
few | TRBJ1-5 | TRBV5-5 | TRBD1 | TGTGCCAGCAGCCCCGACAGGGGCCATCAGCCCCAGCATTTT | CASSPDRGHQPQHF
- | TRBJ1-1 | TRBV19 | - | TGTGCCAGTAGTACACAGTCGAACACTGAAGCTTTCTTT | CASSTQSNTEAFF
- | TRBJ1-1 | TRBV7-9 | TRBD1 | TGTGCCAGCAGCTTCGGGACAGGGACGAACACTGAAGCTTTCTTT | CASSFGTGTNTEAFF
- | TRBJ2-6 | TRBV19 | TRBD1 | TGTGCCAGTAGTAGAGGGACAGGGCTCTCTGGGGCCAACGTCCTGACTTTC | CASSRGTGLSGANVLTF
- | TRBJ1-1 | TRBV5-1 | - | TGCGCCAGCAGCTTGGACAGGGTTGGCACTGAAGCTTTCTTT | CASSLDRVGTEAFF
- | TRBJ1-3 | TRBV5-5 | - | TGTGCCAGCAGCTCTGCGGTAAAACTCTCTGGAAACACCATATATTTT | CASSSAVKLSGNTIYF
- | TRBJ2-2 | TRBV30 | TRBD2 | TGTGCCTGGAGGGGGAGAGCGGGAGTCGATACCGGGGAGCTGTTTTTT | CAWRGRAGVDTGELFF
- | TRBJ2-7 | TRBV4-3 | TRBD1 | TGCGCCAGCAGCCCTGGGACAGCTCTTGACTACGAGCAGTACTTC | CASSPGTALDYEQYF
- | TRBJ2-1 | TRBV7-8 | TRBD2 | TGTGCCAGCAGCTATAGCGGGGGGGCAGGTATCTATGAGCAGTTCTTC | CASSYSGGAGIYEQFF
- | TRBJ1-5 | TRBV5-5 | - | TGTGCCAGCAGCGGGTGGGCAGATAGCAATCAGCCCCAGCATTTT | CASSGWADSNQPQHF
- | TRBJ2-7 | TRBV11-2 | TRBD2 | TGTGCCAGCAGCTCACATTCCGGGACTAGCGGGAGCTTAGAGCAGTACTTC | CASSSHSGTSGSLEQYF
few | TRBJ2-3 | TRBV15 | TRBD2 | TGTGCCACCAGCGAAATTAGCGGGAGAAGGGTTGATACGCAGTATTTT | CATSEISGRRVDTQYF
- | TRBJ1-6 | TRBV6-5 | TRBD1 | TGTGCCAGCAGTAGGGACAGTCCTTATAATTCACCCCTCCACTTT | CASSRDSPYNSPLHF
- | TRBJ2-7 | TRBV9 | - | TGTGCCAGCAGTGCAAACGGTCCCTACGAGCAGTACTTC | CASSANGPYEQYF
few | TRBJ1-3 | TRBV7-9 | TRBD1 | TGTGCCAGCAGCACAGGACAGGCCTCTGGAAACACCATATATTTT | CASSTGQASGNTIYF
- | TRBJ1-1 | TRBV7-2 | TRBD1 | TGTGCCAGCAGTAGAACAGGGGGAACAGTCTCGAACACTGAAGCTTTCTTT | CASSRTGGTVSNTEAFF
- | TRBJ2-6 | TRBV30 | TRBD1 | TGTGCCGGACCCCGGGACAGGGGGGGGCTTGGGGCCAACGTCCTGACTTTC | CAGPRDRGGLGANVLTF
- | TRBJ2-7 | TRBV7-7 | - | TGTGCTATGGGCAGGAATAGCTACGAGCAGTACTTC | CAMGRNSYEQYF
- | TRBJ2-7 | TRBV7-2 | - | TGTGCCAGCAGCTTAGCGCGCGGGAACGAGCAGTACTTC | CASSLARGNEQYF
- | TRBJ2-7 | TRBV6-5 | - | TGTGCCAGCAGTGCGCGGACCTACGAGCAGTACTTC | CASSARTYEQYF
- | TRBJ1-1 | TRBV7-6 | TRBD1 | TGTGCCAGCAGCCAAACAGGGGGGGACACTGAAGCTTTCTTT | CASSQTGGDTEAFF
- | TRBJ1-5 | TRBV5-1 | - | TGCGCCAGCCAGGAGGGGATAAACAGCAATCAGCCCCAGCATTTT | CASQEGINSNQPQHF
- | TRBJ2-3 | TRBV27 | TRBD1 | TGTGCCAGCAGCCGGACAGGGATTGAGAGGACAGATACGCAGTATTTT | CASSRTGIERTDTQYF
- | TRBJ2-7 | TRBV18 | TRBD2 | TGTGCCAGCTCAATTGTCGGGCTAGCGGGAGTCTACGAGCAGTACTTC | CASSIVGLAGVYEQYF
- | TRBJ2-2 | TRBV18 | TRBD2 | TGTGCCAGCTCAGGTTCTAGCGGGGCGAACACCGGGGAGCTGTTTTTT | CASSGSSGANTGELFF
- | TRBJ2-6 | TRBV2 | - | TGTGCCAGCAGCCTAACCATGGGGAGTGGGGCCAACGTCCTGACTTTC | CASSLTMGSGANVLTF
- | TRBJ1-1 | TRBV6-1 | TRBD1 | TGTGCCAGCAGTTCCCAGGGGGGCGTGAACACTGAAGCTTTCTTT | CASSSQGGVNTEAFF
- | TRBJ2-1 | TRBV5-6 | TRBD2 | TGTGCCAGCAACCTGAGGGGACTAGCGGTGCGATACAATGAGCAGTTCTTC | CASNLRGLAVRYNEQFF
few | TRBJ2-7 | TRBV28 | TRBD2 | TGTGCCAGCAGTTTGTCACTAGCGGAGTACGAGCAGTACTTC | CASSLSLAEYEQYF
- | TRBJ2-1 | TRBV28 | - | TGTGCCAGCAGCCTTACCGGGTTCGATGAGCAGTTCTTC | CASSLTGFDEQFF
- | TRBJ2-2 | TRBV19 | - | TGTGCCAGTAGACGGACAGCGGCCGGGCCCGGGGAGCTGTTTTTT | CASRRTAAGPGELFF
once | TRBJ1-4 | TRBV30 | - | TGTGCCTGGGAGAAGGGACAAAAAGAAAAACTGTTTTTT | CAWEKGQKEKLFF
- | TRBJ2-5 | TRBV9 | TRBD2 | TGTGCCAGCAGCGTAGGCTATATCCTAGCGGGAGAGGGAGAGACCCAGTACTTC | CASSVGYILAGEGETQYF
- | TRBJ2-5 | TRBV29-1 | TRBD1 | TGCAGCGTTGAAGATCCAGGGCGCTCCGGGACAGAATATGGGACCCAGTACTTC | CSVEDPGRSGTEYGTQYF